These 14 T cell receptor beta chains came from one sample sequenced in a study of blood T cell repertoires in COVID-19. Clones were sequenced by immunoSEQ multiplex PCR, and TCRdb holds only the in-frame ones, with some missing. The sample lists 30,000 to 35,000 clones; around 91% were seen once. Sequencing input: peripheral blood. The source is an elderly man with acute or convalescent COVID-19.

CDR3 residues: CASSLNSYGYTF. DNA of the CDR3: TGTGCCAGCAGTTTGAATAGCTATGGCTACACCTTC. The chain combines TRBV28 with TRBJ1-2; D is uncertain. The CDR3 is 12 residues long. Trimming cost V 3 bases and J 4 bases, with 6 bases left between them. CDR1 and CDR2 (germline): MDHEN, SYDVKM.

The CDR3: CASSPDRGYGYTF. CDR3 sequence (DNA): TGTGCCAGCAGCCCTGACAGGGGCTATGGCTACACCTTC. The V call is TRBV27, the J call TRBJ1-2; 8 positions agree with TRBD1. The germline CDR1 and CDR2 sequences are MNHEY and SMNVEV (reference sequence). V lost 6 bases to trimming and J lost 4 bases; unmatched junction nucleotides: 4. This CDR3 has 13 amino acids.

This sequence joins TRBV2 and TRBJ1-5, with 11 positions matching TRBD1. This CDR3 is 15 amino acids long. The junction had 3 bases not matched to a gene; V was cut back by 6 bases and J by 2 bases. Germline-derived CDR1 and CDR2 are SNHLY and FYNNEI. Written as DNA, the CDR3 is TGTGCCAGCAGGGGACAGGGGGTTCGCAATCAGCCCCAGCATTTT. Protein product: CASRGQGVRNQPQHF.

The chain uses TRBV6-5 and TRBJ2-7, with TRBD1 identical over 7 bases. The CDR3 extends over 15 amino acids. Unmatched junction bases numbered 8, after V lost 6 bases and J lost 0 bases. CDR1 is MNHEY, CDR2 SVGAGI, per germline. CDR3 amino acids: CASRQGSRGSYEQYF. CDR3 coding DNA: TGTGCCAGCAGACAGGGGTCGAGGGGCTCCTACGAGCAGTACTTC.

This clone has just one count. The V gene is TRBV12-3 or TRBV12-4, the J gene TRBJ2-7; D remains unclear. V lost 3 bases and J lost 5, with 8 bases in between. CDR3 length: 12 residues. CDR3 sequence (DNA): TGTGCCAGCAGTTTTTTCCTCGACGAGCAGTACTTC. It codes for CASSFFLDEQYF.

This clone came up once. The rearrangement uses TRBV7-2 and TRBJ1-3, with 11 nucleotides matching TRBD1. The CDR3 loop spans 15 amino acids. Per the germline V gene, CDR1 is SGHTA and CDR2 is FQGNSA. J gave up 4 bases and V 4 bases, and 3 bases lay outside the gene matches. DNA of the CDR3: TGTGCCAGCAGCTCGGACAGGGGGCGAGGAAACACCATATATTTT. Translation: CASSSDRGRGNTIYF.

The count of this clone is one. The chain employs TRBV11-1 and TRBJ1-2, with 9 bases lining up with TRBD1. V dropped 4 bases and J dropped 8; count of bases not matched to a gene: 11. In germline, CDR1 is SGHAT, CDR2 FQDESV (reference sequence). The CDR3 totals 15 residues. CDR3 region: CASSSITGGAKGYTF. CDR3 DNA: TGTGCCAGCAGCTCAATCACAGGGGGCGCGAAGGGCTACACCTTC.

V usage is TRBV6-5 and J usage is TRBJ1-6; 8 bases agree with TRBD1. The CDR3 runs 15 residues. The V gene end was trimmed by 6 bases and the J gene end by 4 bases; junction bases not matched to a gene: 5. Germline V gives CDR1 MNHEY, CDR2 SVGAGI. CDR3 loop: CASSPRTGYNSPLHF. DNA of the CDR3: TGTGCCAGCAGCCCAAGGACAGGGTATAATTCACCCCTCCACTTT.

V usage is TRBV11-2 and J usage is TRBJ2-2; 7 bases map to TRBD2. This CDR3 region has 16 residues. Looked up from germline, CDR1 is SGHAT and CDR2 is FQNNGV. J lost 4 bases, V lost 0 bases, and 5 bases had no gene match. For the CDR3, the DNA is TGTGCCAGCAGCTTAGATCTTGGGGGGGGCACCGGGGAGCTGTTTTTT. This gives the protein CASSLDLGGGTGELFF.

The chain joins TRBV12-2 to TRBJ1-1. TRBV12-2 constitutes a pseudogene. The length of the CDR3 is 13 residues. CDR3: CASRRDLNTEAFF. CDR3 bases: TGTGCAAGTCGCCGAGATCTGAACACTGAAGCTTTCTTT.

The chain recombines TRBV4-2 with TRBJ2-1, with TRBD2 matching 9 bases. The V and J ends lost 1 base and 7 bases, in that order; junction bases with no gene match: 8. CDR1 LGHNA and CDR2 YNFKEQ come from the germline V gene. CDR3 length: 16 residues. The CDR3, as DNA: TGTGCCAGCAGCCAAGTAGGCCTAGCGGGGAGGAATGAGCAGTTCTTC. Translated: CASSQVGLAGRNEQFF.

The chain links TRBV9 to TRBJ2-1; D is unclear. The ends were cut back, 0 bases at V and 0 bases at J, with 13 bases in the middle. The germline gives CDR1 SGDLS, CDR2 YYNGEE. CDR3 size: 17 residues. The CDR3 bases are TGTGCCAGCAGCGTAGCGAGCGCCGGCTACTCCTACAATGAGCAGTTCTTC. It specifies CASSVASAGYSYNEQFF.

The gene calls are TRBV29-1 and TRBJ2-1; 7 bases agree with TRBD2. After removal of 6 bases from V and 8 bases from J, the junction contained 10 bases not matched to a gene. Germline CDR1 SQVTM, CDR2 ANQGSEA. This CDR3 contains 13 residues. CDR3 region: CSVGGTAADEQFF. In DNA, the CDR3 is TGCAGCGTCGGGGGGACCGCCGCAGATGAGCAGTTCTTC.

This rearrangement joins TRBV19 to TRBJ1-3; D is possibly TRBD1 (6 bases). The CDR3 runs 18 residues. Germline V gene data show CDR1 as LNHDA and CDR2 as SQIVND (reference sequence). V was clipped by 2 bases and J by 0 bases, with 17 bases between them. CDR3 in DNA: TGTGCCAGTAGTATACGTCCCTGGCCAGGGGTCTCTGGAAACACCATATATTTT. Its protein is CASSIRPWPGVSGNTIYF. Filled out from reference TRBV19 and TRBJ1-3, the complete variable domain reads DGGITQSPKYLFRKEGQNVTLSCEQNLNHDAMYWYRQDPGQGLRLIYYSQIVNDFQKGDIAEGYSVSREKKESFPLTVTSAQKNPTAFYLCASSIRPWPGVSGNTIYFGEGSWLTVV.